Following are 26 T cell receptor beta chains from one sample sequenced in a study of blood T cell repertoires in COVID-19. Produced via immunoSEQ multiplex PCR; TCRdb's table is partial and in-frame only. The sample records about 300,000 clones, more than 75% being singletons. Sequencing used peripheral blood. The receptors derive from a woman in her 50s with acute or convalescent COVID-19.

The chain is built from TRBV5-5 and TRBJ2-7; D might be TRBD2 (6 bases). Trimming took 1 base from V and 2 from J, leaving 19 bases between them. The germline gives CDR1 SGHKS, CDR2 YYEKEE (reference sequence). This CDR3 is 17 amino acids long. The CDR3 nucleotides are TGTGCCAGCAGCTTGCGCCCTGCCGGGGGACTCGCCTACGAGCAGTACTTC. Translation: CASSLRPAGGLAYEQYF.

The gene calls are TRBV7-8 and TRBJ2-5; tentative D call: TRBD1 (7 bases). The CDR3 runs to 19 residues. Germline V gene data show CDR1 as SGHVS and CDR2 as FQNEAQ. V gave up 2 bases and J gave up 1 base, with 23 bases separating them. The chain's CDR3 is CASSLMDRRGSAFQETQYF. The CDR3 DNA sequence: TGTGCCAGCAGCTTAATGGACAGGAGGGGGTCGGCCTTCCAAGAGACCCAGTACTTC.

The chain recombines TRBV28 with TRBJ2-1; 9 bases align to TRBD2. This CDR3 is 16 amino acids long. V shed 5 bases, J shed 4 bases, and the junction held 9 bases outside the gene matches. Germline V lookup: CDR1 MDHEN, CDR2 SYDVKM. CDR3 sequence reads: CASSLDIAGVYNEQFF. DNA for the CDR3: TGTGCCAGCAGTCTTGATATAGCGGGAGTTTACAATGAGCAGTTCTTC.

The chain couples TRBV6-1 to TRBJ2-5; D not certain. Germline V gene sequence: CDR1 MNHNS, CDR2 SASEGT. The CDR3 has 15 residues. V lost 0 bases, J lost 1 base, and 9 bases lay in between. DNA for the CDR3: TGTGCCAGCAGTGAAGCGATCAGGCTCCAAGAGACCCAGTACTTC. Translated, it gives CASSEAIRLQETQYF.

Only a few counts were recorded for this clone. V gene TRBV21-1 combines with J gene TRBJ2-1; no check of the table's D call, TRBD2, against the DNA was made. TRBV21-1 is marked as a pseudogene. This CDR3 contains 16 residues. CDR3 in amino acids: CASSKLVSGGPIEQFF. In nucleotides, the CDR3 is TGTGCCAGCAGCAAACTCGTTTCGGGAGGGCCAATTGAGCAGTTCTTC.

The chain uses TRBV6-5 and TRBJ2-5; 7 positions agree with TRBD1. The CDR3 loop spans 13 amino acids. Germline CDR1 reads MNHEY; CDR2 reads SVGAGI. V trimming: 9 bases; J trimming: 2 bases; junction bases outside the gene matches: 6. The CDR3 sequence is CASRGTAQETQYF. The CDR3 DNA reads as TGTGCCAGTAGGGGGACAGCGCAAGAGACCCAGTACTTC.

The chain carries TRBV7-9 and TRBJ1-1, with a weak D call TRBD1 (5 bases). Trimming cost V 7 bases and J 7 bases, with 16 bases left between them. The CDR3 runs 13 residues. Germline lookup yields CDR1 SEHNR and CDR2 FQNEAQ (reference sequence). The CDR3 sequence: CASTRGGAGEAFF. In nucleotides, the CDR3 is TGTGCCAGCACCCGCGGTGGGGCCGGTGAAGCTTTCTTT.

This clone has a handful of counts. The chain carries TRBV7-2 and TRBJ2-7, with TRBD1 identical over 8 bases. CDR3 length: 15 amino acids. V lost 2 bases to trimming and J lost 2 bases; unmatched junction nucleotides: 5. CDR1 and CDR2 from the germline V gene are SGHTA and FQGNSA. The CDR3 reads CASSLKGQVTYEQYF. In nucleotides, the CDR3 is TGTGCCAGCAGCTTAAAGGGACAGGTAACCTACGAGCAGTACTTC.

The chain combines TRBV19 with TRBJ2-5, with D perhaps TRBD1 (7 bases). Trimming removed 1 base from V and 1 base from J, with 10 bases in between. CDR1 is LNHDA, CDR2 SQIVND, per germline (reference sequence). This CDR3 is built from 15 residues. The CDR3 DNA follows: TGTGCCAGTAGTATAGCCAGGGGGGCCCAAGAGACCCAGTACTTC. It codes for CASSIARGAQETQYF.

V usage is TRBV4-3 and J usage is TRBJ1-2, with 9 bases aligning to TRBD1. J gave up 0 bases and V 1 base, and 3 bases lay outside the gene matches. Germline CDR1 LGHNA, CDR2 YSLEER. This CDR3 has 16 amino acids. The CDR3 region is CASSQAGTGPNYGYTF. CDR3 coding DNA: TGCGCCAGCAGCCAAGCAGGGACAGGGCCTAACTATGGCTACACCTTC.

The J gene is TRBJ2-7, the V gene TRBV18; 7 bases are a match to TRBD2. Germline CDR1 KGHSH, CDR2 LQKENI. The CDR3 sequence is 14 residues long. V dropped 3 bases and J dropped 1; count of bases not matched to a gene: 3. The CDR3 spells CASSPGGNSYEQYF. The CDR3 nucleotides read TGTGCCAGCTCACCGGGGGGGAATTCCTACGAGCAGTACTTC.

The chain is built from TRBV7-9 and TRBJ2-3; TRBD1 might be the D (7 bases). CDR1 and CDR2 from the germline V gene are SEHNR and FQNEAQ (reference sequence). The CDR3 loop spans 18 amino acids. The V and J ends lost 5 bases and 3 bases respectively, with 24 bases between them. DNA of the CDR3: TGTGCCAGCAGCACCACAGGGGACCGCGGCGGGGTTACAGATACGCAGTATTTT. It translates to CASSTTGDRGGVTDTQYF.

V gene TRBV28 combines with J gene TRBJ2-1; 11 bases map to TRBD2. J was trimmed by 4 bases and V by 4 bases; bases with no gene match: 3. This CDR3 spans 15 amino acids. Germline V gives CDR1 MDHEN, CDR2 SYDVKM. The DNA for the CDR3 is TGTGCCAGCAGTTCGCTAGCGGGAGGTTACAATGAGCAGTTCTTC. Residues: CASSSLAGGYNEQFF. The whole variable domain, remainder taken from reference TRBV28 and TRBJ2-1, is DVKVTQSSRYLVKRTGEKVFLECVQDMDHENMFWYRQDPGLGLRLIYFSYDVKMKEKGDIPEGYSVSREKKERFSLILESASTNQTSMYLCASSSLAGGYNEQFFGPGTRLTVL.

V usage is TRBV5-1 and J usage is TRBJ1-1; tentative D call: TRBD1 (5 bases). Per germline, CDR1 SGHRS and CDR2 YFSETQ. V dropped 5 bases and J dropped 0 bases, with 17 bases sitting between them. The CDR3 runs 16 residues. The DNA of the CDR3 is TGCGCCAGCAGTCCAGACGGGGGGATCATGAACACTGAAGCTTTCTTT. Protein: CASSPDGGIMNTEAFF.

V is TRBV6-5 and J is TRBJ1-2, with 9 bases fitting TRBD1. Germline lookup yields CDR1 MNHEY and CDR2 SVGAGI. This CDR3 contains 13 residues. J was trimmed by 7 bases and V by 4 bases; bases with no gene match: 4. CDR3 loop: CASSLGQGSGYTF. CDR3 sequence (DNA): TGTGCCAGCAGTTTGGGACAGGGAAGTGGCTACACCTTC.

The rearrangement uses TRBV7-2 and TRBJ1-2; D gene uncertain. Trimming took off 6 bases at V and 4 bases at J, with 12 bases between the two ends. CDR1 and CDR2 (germline): SGHTA, FQGNSA. This CDR3 is 13 amino acids long. This chain's CDR3 is CASRPGSSYGYTF. The CDR3, as DNA: TGTGCCAGCAGACCCGGGTCCTCCTATGGCTACACCTTC.

The V call is TRBV28, the J call TRBJ1-1; TRBD1 might be the D (5 bases). Germline-derived CDR1 and CDR2 are MDHEN and SYDVKM. The CDR3 extends over 13 amino acids. V gave up 6 bases and J gave up 0 bases, with 8 bases separating them. CDR3 amino acids: CASRPTVNTEAFF. The CDR3 DNA reads TGTGCCAGCAGACCGACAGTGAACACTGAAGCTTTCTTT.

The rearrangement uses TRBV27 and TRBJ2-1; 12 nucleotides line up with TRBD2. This CDR3 contains 15 residues. V lost 5 bases to trimming and J lost 5 bases; unmatched junction nucleotides: 4. In germline, CDR1 is MNHEY, CDR2 SMNVEV (reference sequence). The CDR3 here is CASSVGLAGNNEQFF. The CDR3 region has the DNA TGTGCCAGCAGTGTCGGACTAGCGGGAAACAATGAGCAGTTCTTC.

The CDR3 DNA follows: TGTGCCAGCAGCTTAGGGACAGTTTACGAGCAGTACTTC. It specifies CASSLGTVYEQYF. The chain joins TRBV7-6 to TRBJ2-7, with D possibly matching TRBD1 (6 bases). CDR3 length equals 13 residues. The V end lost 1 base, the J end lost 4 bases, and 8 bases lay between the germline ends. Germline V CDR1 and CDR2: SGHVS, FNYEAQ.

CDR3 in DNA: TGCGCCAGCAGCGGGGGGACTAGCGGCTACGAGCAGTACTTC. Its protein product is CASSGGTSGYEQYF. This chain uses TRBV5-1 with TRBJ2-7; 11 positions match TRBD2. The CDR3 has 14 residues. With 4 bases clipped from V and 3 bases from J, the junction kept 3 bases outside the gene matches. Germline assignment: CDR1 SGHRS and CDR2 YFSETQ.

The rearrangement links TRBV18 to TRBJ1-4; TRBD1 might be the D (5 bases). In germline, CDR1 is KGHSH, CDR2 LQKENI. This CDR3 has 15 residues. V was cut by 5 bases and J by 5 bases, with 15 bases left in between. CDR3 coding DNA: TGTGCCAGCTCAGACAGCCTCGGACCCAATGAAAAACTGTTTTTT. This encodes CASSDSLGPNEKLFF.

This clone appeared once. V and J are TRBV19 and TRBJ1-6, with D tentatively TRBD1 (5 bases). V was trimmed by 3 bases and J by 0 bases, leaving 12 bases between them. The germline gives CDR1 LNHDA, CDR2 SQIVND (reference sequence). CDR3 length equals 17 residues. CDR3 nucleotides: TGTGCCAGTAGTATGGTGGGGGGGAGCTCCTATAATTCACCCCTCCACTTT. Its protein product is CASSMVGGSSYNSPLHF. Complete variable domain (other parts from reference TRBV19 and TRBJ1-6): DGGITQSPKYLFRKEGQNVTLSCEQNLNHDAMYWYRQDPGQGLRLIYYSQIVNDFQKGDIAEGYSVSREKKESFPLTVTSAQKNPTAFYLCASSMVGGSSYNSPLHFGNGTRLTVT.

This clone was recorded only once. CDR3 bases: TGTGCCAGCAGTTACGGGCAGCCTTATAGCAATCAGCCCCAGCATTTT. It yields the protein CASSYGQPYSNQPQHF. The V call is TRBV6-2 or TRBV6-3, the J call TRBJ1-5; no clear D gene. Germline V gene sequence: CDR1 MNHEY, CDR2 SVGEGT. Trimming cost V 2 bases and J 0 bases, with 11 bases left between them. The CDR3 sequence is 16 residues long.

The rearrangement links TRBV5-1 to TRBJ1-1; weak D call: TRBD1 (6 bases). The CDR3 sequence is 14 residues long. Germline V CDR1 and CDR2: SGHRS, YFSETQ. Deletions cut 4 bases from V and 0 bases from J, with 10 bases between. Here the CDR3 DNA reads TGCGCCAGCAGCGCTACAGGGTTGAACACTGAAGCTTTCTTT. This codes for CASSATGLNTEAFF.

V gene TRBV12-3 or TRBV12-4 combines with J gene TRBJ1-2, with 7 bases matching TRBD1. V was clipped by 6 bases and J by 4 bases; unmatched bases: 5. This CDR3 is 13 amino acids long. The CDR3 here is CASSYRGSYGYTF. CDR3 nucleotides: TGTGCCAGCAGCTACAGGGGTTCCTATGGCTACACCTTC.

J is TRBJ2-7 and V is TRBV5-8, with TRBD1 identical over 10 bases. The CDR3 sequence is 12 residues long. With 4 bases clipped from V and 7 bases from J, the junction kept 2 bases outside the gene matches. Germline CDR1 is SGHTS and CDR2 is YDEGEE. In DNA form, the CDR3 reads TGTGCCAGCAGCCCGGACAGGGGGGAGCAGTACTTC. Translation: CASSPDRGEQYF.